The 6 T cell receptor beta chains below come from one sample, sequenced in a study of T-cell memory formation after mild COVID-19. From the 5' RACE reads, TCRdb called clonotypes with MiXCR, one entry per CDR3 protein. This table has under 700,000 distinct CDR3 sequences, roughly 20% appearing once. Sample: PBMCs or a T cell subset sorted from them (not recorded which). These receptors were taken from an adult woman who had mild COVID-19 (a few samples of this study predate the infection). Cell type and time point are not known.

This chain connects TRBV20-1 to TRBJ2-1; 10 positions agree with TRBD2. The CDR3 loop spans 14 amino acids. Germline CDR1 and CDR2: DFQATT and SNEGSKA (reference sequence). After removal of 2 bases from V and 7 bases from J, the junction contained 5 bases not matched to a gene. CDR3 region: CSARPTSGENEQFF. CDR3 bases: TGCAGTGCTAGACCTACTAGCGGGGAGAATGAGCAGTTCTTC.

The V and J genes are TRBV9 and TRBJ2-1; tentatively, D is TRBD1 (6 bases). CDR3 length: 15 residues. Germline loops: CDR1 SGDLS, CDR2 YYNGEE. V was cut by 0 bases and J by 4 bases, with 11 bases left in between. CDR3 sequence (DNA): TGTGCCAGCAGCGTAGTTCCCGGACAGTACAATGAGCAGTTCTTC. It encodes CASSVVPGQYNEQFF.

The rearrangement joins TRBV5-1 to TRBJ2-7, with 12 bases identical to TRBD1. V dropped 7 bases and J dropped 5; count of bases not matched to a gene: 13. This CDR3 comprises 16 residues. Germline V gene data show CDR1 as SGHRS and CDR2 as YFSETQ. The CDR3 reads CASARGGTGGVNEQYF. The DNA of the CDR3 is TGCGCCAGCGCCCGGGGGGGGACAGGGGGCGTCAACGAGCAGTACTTC.

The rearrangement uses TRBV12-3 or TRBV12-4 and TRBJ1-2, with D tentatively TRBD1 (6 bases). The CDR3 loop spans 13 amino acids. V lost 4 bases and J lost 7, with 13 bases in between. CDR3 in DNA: TGTGCCAGCAGTTCCGGGACATCTTCTGGCTACACCTTC. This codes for CASSSGTSSGYTF.

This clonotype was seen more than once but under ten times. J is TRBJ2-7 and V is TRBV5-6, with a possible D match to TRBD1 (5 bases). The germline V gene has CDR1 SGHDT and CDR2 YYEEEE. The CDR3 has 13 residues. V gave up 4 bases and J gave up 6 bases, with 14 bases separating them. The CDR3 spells CASSPTHQGEQYF. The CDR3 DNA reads TGTGCCAGCAGCCCCACCCATCAGGGCGAGCAGTACTTC. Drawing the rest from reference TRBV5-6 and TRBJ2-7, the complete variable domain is DAGVTQSPTHLIKTRGQQVTLRCSPKSGHDTVSWYQQALGQGPQFIFQYYEEEERQRGNFPDRFSGHQFPNYSSELNVNALLLGDSALYLCASSPTHQGEQYFGPGTRLTVT.

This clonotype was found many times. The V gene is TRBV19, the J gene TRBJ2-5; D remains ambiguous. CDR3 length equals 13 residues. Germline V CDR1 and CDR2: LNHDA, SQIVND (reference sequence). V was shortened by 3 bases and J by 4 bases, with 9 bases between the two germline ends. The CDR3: CASSIKRGETQYF. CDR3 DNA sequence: TGTGCCAGTAGTATCAAGCGTGGAGAGACCCAGTACTTC.